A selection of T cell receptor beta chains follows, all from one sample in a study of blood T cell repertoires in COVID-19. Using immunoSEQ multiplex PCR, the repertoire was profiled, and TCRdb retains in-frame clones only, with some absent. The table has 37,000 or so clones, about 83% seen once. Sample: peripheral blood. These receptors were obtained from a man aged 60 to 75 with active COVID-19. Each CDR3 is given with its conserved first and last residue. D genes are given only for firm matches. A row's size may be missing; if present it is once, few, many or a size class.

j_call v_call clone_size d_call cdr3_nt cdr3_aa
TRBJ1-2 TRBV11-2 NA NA TGTGCCAGCGGTATGCAGGGGCGCGGTACTGGCTACACCTTC CASGMQGRGTGYTF
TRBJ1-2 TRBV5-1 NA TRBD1 TGCGCCAGCAGCGGGGGACAGGGTCGGTCTGGCTACACCTTC CASSGGQGRSGYTF
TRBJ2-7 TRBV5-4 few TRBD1 TGTGCCAGCAGCTTTGGACAGGGGCCCTACGAGCAGTACTTC CASSFGQGPYEQYF
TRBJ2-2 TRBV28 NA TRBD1 TGTGCCAGCAGCCCAATTTGGTCAGGGGGCGGGACCGGGGAGCTGTTTTTT CASSPIWSGGGTGELFF
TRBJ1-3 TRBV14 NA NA TGTGCCAGCAGCCAGGTCGCGGACACCATATATTTT CASSQVADTIYF
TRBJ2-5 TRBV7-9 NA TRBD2 TGTGCCAGCAGCTTAGCGGGGACTAGCCCCCCGGGTTTGTACTTC CASSLAGTSPPGLYF
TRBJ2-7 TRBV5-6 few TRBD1 TGTGCCAGCAGCTACGACAGGGGTGTCGAGTACGAGCAGTACTTC CASSYDRGVEYEQYF
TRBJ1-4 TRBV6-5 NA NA TGTGCCAGCAGTCCCGGGTCAACTAATGAAAAACTGTTTTTT CASSPGSTNEKLFF
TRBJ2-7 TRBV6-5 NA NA TGTGCCAGCAGTTACTCGATCGGGGGCTCCTACGAGCAGTACTTC CASSYSIGGSYEQYF
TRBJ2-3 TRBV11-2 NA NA TGTGCCAGCAGCTCCCCGGCCGGGGGTACGCAGTATTTT CASSSPAGGTQYF
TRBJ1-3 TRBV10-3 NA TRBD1 TGTGCCATCAGGGGACAGGGAACTGGAAACACCATATATTTT CAIRGQGTGNTIYF
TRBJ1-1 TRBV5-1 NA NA TGCGCCAGCAGCTTGGGGGGCGGGAACACTGAAGCTTTCTTT CASSLGGGNTEAFF
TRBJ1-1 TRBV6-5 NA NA TGTGCCAGCAGAGTACAGGGAAACACTGAAGCTTTCTTT CASRVQGNTEAFF
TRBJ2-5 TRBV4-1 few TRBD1 TGCGCCAGCGGAAAAGGGGGCGGAGAGACCCAGTACTTC CASGKGGGETQYF
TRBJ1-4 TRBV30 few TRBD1 TGTGCCTGGAGTGTGAGACAGGGGGCTGAAAAACTGTTTTTT CAWSVRQGAEKLFF
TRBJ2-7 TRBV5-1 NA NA TGCGCCAGCAGCTTGGATTGGGGGCTGTTAAGCTACGAGCAGTACTTC CASSLDWGLLSYEQYF
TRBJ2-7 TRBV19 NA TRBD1 TGTGCCAGCAAGTTTACAGGGGACTCCTACGAGCAGTACTTC CASKFTGDSYEQYF
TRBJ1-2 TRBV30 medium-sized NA TGTGCCTGGAATACCCAGAACTATGGCTACACCTTC CAWNTQNYGYTF
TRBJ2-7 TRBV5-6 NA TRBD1 TGTGCCAGCAGCTGGGACAGCTCCTACGAGCAGTACTTC CASSWDSSYEQYF
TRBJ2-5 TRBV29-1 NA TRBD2 TGCAGCGTTGAAGATCGGGGGGGAGAGACCCAGTACTTC CSVEDRGGETQYF
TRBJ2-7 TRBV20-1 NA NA TGCAGTGCTAGGTCAGGCCACGAGCAGTACTTC CSARSGHEQYF
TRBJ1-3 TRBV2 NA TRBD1 TGTGCCAGCCGTGTTACAGGGGACCGAAACACCATATATTTT CASRVTGDRNTIYF
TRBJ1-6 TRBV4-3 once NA TGCGCCAGCAGCCAGGGCGATAATTCACCCCTCCACTTT CASSQGDNSPLHF
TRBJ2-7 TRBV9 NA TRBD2 TGTGCCAGCAGCGGAAGCGGGAGGGCGACGGATGAGCAGTACTTC CASSGSGRATDEQYF
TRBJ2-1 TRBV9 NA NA TGTGCCAGCAGCCCCTCGGATGAGCAGTTCTTC CASSPSDEQFF
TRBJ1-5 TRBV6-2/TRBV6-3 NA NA TGTGCCAGCAGTTACTACAGGACCAACAATCAGCCCCAGCATTTT CASSYYRTNNQPQHF
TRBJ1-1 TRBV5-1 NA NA TGCGCCAGCAGCTTGAGCTGGAACACTGAAGCTTTCTTT CASSLSWNTEAFF
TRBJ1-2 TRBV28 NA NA TGTGCCAGCAGTCTCCCTGGAGGCGGCTCCTATGGCTACACCTTC CASSLPGGGSYGYTF
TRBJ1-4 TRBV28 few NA TGTGCCAGCAGTCGAGGACAGACTAATGAAAAACTGTTTTTT CASSRGQTNEKLFF
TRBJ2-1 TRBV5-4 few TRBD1 TGTGCCAGCAGCTTGGATCAGGGGGTGGGGAATGAGCAGTTCTTC CASSLDQGVGNEQFF
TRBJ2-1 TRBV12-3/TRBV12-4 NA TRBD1 TGTGCCAGCAGTCCCGGGACAGGGATTGCGCAGTTCTTC CASSPGTGIAQFF
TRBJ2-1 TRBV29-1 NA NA TGCAGCGTTGAGAAACTAGTTAATGAGCAGTTCTTC CSVEKLVNEQFF
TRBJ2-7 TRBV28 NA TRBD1 TGTGCCAGCAGTTTCCCCGGGACAGGGGCATCCTACGAGCAGTACTTC CASSFPGTGASYEQYF
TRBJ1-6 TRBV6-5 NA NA TGTGCCAGCAGGGAGTTTAATTCACCCCTCCACTTT CASREFNSPLHF
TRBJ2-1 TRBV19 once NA TGTGCCAGTAGTATTCCTAGCGTCGGCTACAATGAGCAGTTCTTC CASSIPSVGYNEQFF
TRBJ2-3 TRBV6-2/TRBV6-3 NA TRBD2 TGTGCCAGCAGTCGGACTAGCGGGGGGTCAACGCAGTATTTT CASSRTSGGSTQYF
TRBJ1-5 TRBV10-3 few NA TGTGCCATCAGTGAGTCGCTAAGCAATCAGCCCCAGCATTTT CAISESLSNQPQHF
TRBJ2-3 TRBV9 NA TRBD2 TGTGCCAGCAGCGTGGGCGGGGGGGAAACCGATACGCAGTATTTT CASSVGGGETDTQYF
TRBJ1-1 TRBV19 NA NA TGTGCCAGTAGTATAGCGCGGACAGAGAACACTGAAGCTTTCTTT CASSIARTENTEAFF
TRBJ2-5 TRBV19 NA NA TGTGCCAGTAGTCTCCAGGGTTCCGCGACCCAGTACTTC CASSLQGSATQYF
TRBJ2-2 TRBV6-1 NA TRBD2 TGTGCCAGCAGTGAAGGCCGCGGGAGGGCCGACACCGGGGAGCTGTTTTTT CASSEGRGRADTGELFF
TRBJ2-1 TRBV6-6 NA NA TGTGCCAGCAGACAGGGCCGTCTCGAAGGGGAGTTCTTC CASRQGRLEGEFF
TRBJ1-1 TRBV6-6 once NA TGTGCCAGCAGTTTTCGACAGATGAACACTGAAGCTTTCTTT CASSFRQMNTEAFF
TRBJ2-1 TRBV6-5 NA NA TGTGCCAGCAGTCCCCCCGTCGGTGAGCAGTTCTTC CASSPPVGEQFF
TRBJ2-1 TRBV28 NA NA TGTGCCAGCAGTTTATCAGGTCTCCGGTCGCAGTTCTTC CASSLSGLRSQFF
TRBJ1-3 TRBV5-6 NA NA TGTGCCAGCAGCCTGAGGGGACAAACCTCTGGAAACACCATATATTTT CASSLRGQTSGNTIYF
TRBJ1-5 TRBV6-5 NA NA TGTGCCAGCAGTAAGGAGGCACCGGACAATCAGCCCCAGCATTTT CASSKEAPDNQPQHF
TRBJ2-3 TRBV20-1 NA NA TGCAGTGCTAAACACACAGATACGCAGTATTTT CSAKHTDTQYF
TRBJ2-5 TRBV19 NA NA TGTGCCAGTAGTAATATCCAGGGGTCAGGGAAAGAGACCCAGTACTTC CASSNIQGSGKETQYF